The rows below give T cell receptor beta chains drawn from one sample of a study of blood T cells in healthy people across ages. In TCRdb, the 5' RACE reads were re-called with MiXCR into one record per CDR3 protein. Here the sample spans 550,000 to 750,000 distinct CDR3 sequences, over 20% being singletons. Specimen: blood. The receptor source for this set is a man aged 70-80 years in good health. Both conserved end residues are part of each CDR3. D genes are given only for firm matches. Where a row states a size, it is once, few, many or the class of an expanded clone; other rows omit it.

v_call	clone_size	d_call	j_call	cdr3_aa	cdr3_nt
TRBV12-3/TRBV12-4	many	NA	TRBJ2-5	CASSLGSGETQYF	TGTGCCAGCAGTTTGGGGAGTGGAGAGACCCAGTACTTC
TRBV12-3/TRBV12-4	NA	TRBD2	TRBJ2-1	CASSIETSGNEQFF	TGTGCCAGCAGTATAGAGACTAGCGGCAATGAGCAGTTCTTC
TRBV30	few	TRBD2	TRBJ2-7	CAWSVSGVTYEQYF	TGTGCCTGGAGTGTGAGCGGGGTCACCTACGAGCAGTACTTC
TRBV7-7	NA	NA	TRBJ2-7	CASSPEGLYEQYF	TGTGCTAGCAGCCCGGAGGGTTTATACGAGCAGTACTTC
TRBV29-1	NA	NA	TRBJ1-1	CSVEFQTEAFF	TGCAGCGTTGAGTTTCAGACTGAAGCTTTCTTT
TRBV7-9	NA	TRBD1	TRBJ1-2	CASSWVTGGPGYTF	TGTGCCAGCAGCTGGGTGACAGGGGGCCCGGGCTACACCTTC
TRBV28	many	TRBD1	TRBJ2-1	CASTRTGYNEQFF	TGTGCCAGCACCAGGACAGGGTACAATGAGCAGTTCTTC
TRBV12-3/TRBV12-4	few	TRBD1	TRBJ2-3	CASRPGQKSTDTQYF	TGTGCCAGCAGGCCGGGACAGAAAAGCACAGATACGCAGTATTTT
TRBV6-5	few	NA	TRBJ1-6	CASSYSGPRPNSPLHF	TGTGCCAGCAGTTACAGTGGCCCCAGGCCAAATTCACCCCTCCACTTT
TRBV6-2/TRBV6-3	NA	NA	TRBJ2-6	CASSYRLAGANVLTF	TGTGCCAGCAGTTACCGGTTAGCTGGGGCCAACGTCCTGACTTTC
TRBV20-1	few	NA	TRBJ2-3	CSATLGDTQYF	TGCAGTGCTACCCTAGGAGATACGCAGTATTTT
TRBV6-1	few	NA	TRBJ1-3	CASSEAGGAGNTIYF	TGTGCCAGCAGTGAAGCCGGAGGGGCAGGAAACACCATATATTTT
TRBV2	NA	NA	TRBJ1-1	CASRETLNTEAFF	TGTGCCAGCAGAGAGACATTGAACACTGAAGCTTTCTTT
TRBV7-9	many	NA	TRBJ2-1	CASSLGDRSYNEQFF	TGTGCCAGCAGCTTGGGAGACAGATCATACAATGAGCAGTTCTTC
TRBV20-1	NA	NA	TRBJ2-7	CSASRAGTYEQYF	TGCAGTGCTAGTAGGGCAGGTACCTACGAGCAGTACTTC
TRBV20-1	few	NA	TRBJ2-5	CSARGRGGPVQTRYF	TGCAGTGCTAGAGGGCGAGGCGGCCCAGTACAGACCCGGTACTTC
TRBV12-3/TRBV12-4	NA	NA	TRBJ2-1	CASSSLRDNRNEQFF	TGTGCCAGCAGTTCCCTCCGGGACAATCGGAATGAGCAGTTCTTC
TRBV5-5	NA	NA	TRBJ1-2	CASSSMIRDGAYGYTF	TGTGCCAGCAGCTCCATGATCAGGGATGGGGCCTATGGCTACACCTTC
TRBV29-1	NA	TRBD1	TRBJ2-7	CSVVLGGMDEQYF	TGCAGCGTTGTATTAGGGGGCATGGACGAGCAGTACTTC
TRBV6-1	NA	TRBD2	TRBJ2-1	CASRPLLRGLAGGPQNEQFF	TGTGCCAGCAGACCACTCTTACGCGGACTAGCGGGAGGGCCTCAGAATGAGCAGTTCTTC
TRBV6-5	NA	NA	TRBJ1-1	CASSSTGTVNTEAFF	TGTGCCAGCAGTTCCACCGGGACGGTGAACACTGAAGCTTTCTTT
TRBV12-5	NA	NA	TRBJ2-1	CASGDTSNSYNEQFF	TGTGCTAGTGGTGATACAAGTAACTCCTACAATGAGCAGTTCTTC
TRBV6-5	NA	NA	TRBJ1-6	CASRPDSSYNSPLHF	TGTGCCAGCAGACCTGACAGCTCCTATAATTCACCCCTCCACTTT
TRBV12-3/TRBV12-4	NA	NA	TRBJ2-1	CASSFPSSSYNEQFF	TGTGCCAGCAGTTTTCCGTCGAGCTCCTACAATGAGCAGTTCTTC